This T cell receptor beta chain was obtained from a study of PD-L1 blockade in urothelial cancer. Across the whole study: Males with bladder-origin urothelial cancer constituted most of the 29 patients. At 3 weeks (second dose) and 6 weeks after starting treatment, blood was analyzed. Per blood sample, T cells had a median of approximately 150,000. Overall study results and limits: Clonality of blood TCR below the median before treatment predicted better survival.

Sequencing was performed with immunoSEQ multiplex PCR; in TCRdb, only in-frame clones are kept and a portion is missing. The sample consists of 20,000 to 25,000 clones, approximately 89% of them appearing once. Sample time point: peripheral blood 6 weeks after treatment start. The CDR3 loop spans 17 amino acids. The J segment lost 0 bases and the V segment lost 4 bases, leaving 8 bases of the junction unmatched. The germline V gene has CDR1 LNHDA and CDR2 SQIVND (reference sequence). With respect to this clone: Its antigen is not identified.

The source is a woman aged 55-70 years with urothelial cancer. V is TRBV19 and J is TRBJ1-4; 7 nucleotides align to TRBD1. The sequencing used PBMCs, collected around atezolizumab (anti-PD-L1) treatment. This chain's CDR3 is CASSRRGQRSTNEKLFF. CDR3 nucleotide sequence: TGTGCCAGTAGTAGAAGGGGACAGAGGTCAACTAATGAAAAACTGTTTTTT.